Shown below are 15 T cell receptor beta chains from a single sample sequenced in a study of blood T cell repertoires in COVID-19. Libraries were prepared by immunoSEQ multiplex PCR; TCRdb keeps only in-frame clonotypes and omits some of them. The profile covers roughly 53,000 clones, with around nine tenths appearing a single time and about 8.6% taken by the ten largest. The specimen was peripheral blood. These receptors were obtained from a woman aged 40 to 50 with active COVID-19.

This chain connects TRBV11-3 to TRBJ2-2; D perhaps matches TRBD1 (5 bases). The V end was cut by 3 bases, the J end by 4 bases, with 9 bases between. This CDR3 is 14 amino acids long. Germline lookup yields CDR1 SGHNT and CDR2 YENEEA. The CDR3 loop is CASSFRQTTGELFF. Written as DNA, the CDR3 is TGTGCCAGCAGCTTTCGACAGACCACCGGGGAGCTGTTTTTT.

The chain recombines TRBV9 with TRBJ2-3; 9 positions match TRBD2. This CDR3 has 14 amino acids. Trimming removed 1 base from V and 5 bases from J; junction bases left unmatched: 2. Germline V lookup: CDR1 SGDLS, CDR2 YYNGEE. The CDR3 region is CASSVSSGVDTQYF. CDR3 sequence (DNA): TGTGCCAGCAGCGTATCTAGCGGGGTAGATACGCAGTATTTT.

CDR3 bases: TGTGCCAGCAGTGAAGAACGGGGGGTAGGCGAGCAGTACTTC. Protein product: CASSEERGVGEQYF. The rearrangement joins TRBV2 to TRBJ2-7, with TRBD2 identical over 7 bases. The CDR3 extends over 14 amino acids. V shed 1 base, J shed 6 bases, and the junction held 6 bases outside the gene matches. Germline V gene data show CDR1 as SNHLY and CDR2 as FYNNEI.

The count of this clone is one. V and J are TRBV11-2 and TRBJ2-5; TRBD2 aligns across 8 bases. Germline values: CDR1 SGHAT, CDR2 FQNNGV. After removal of 1 base from V and 5 bases from J, the junction contained 6 bases not matched to a gene. This CDR3 contains 15 residues. The CDR3 DNA reads TGTGCCAGCAGCTTAGCCGGGACTAGTAGTGAGACCCAGTACTTC. Translating gives CASSLAGTSSETQYF.

V gene TRBV5-4 combines with J gene TRBJ1-6; TRBD1 is a possible D gene (6 bases). CDR1 is SGHNT and CDR2 is YYREEE in the germline V gene (reference sequence). The CDR3 length is 14 residues. The ends were cut back, 2 bases at V and 9 bases at J, with 12 bases in the middle. The CDR3 coding sequence is TGTGCCAGCAGCTTAGCAGGGGCAATTTCACCCCTCCACTTT. This sequence encodes CASSLAGAISPLHF.

The genes are TRBV5-4 and TRBJ1-5; D is uncertain. The CDR3 covers 17 residues. Trimming stripped 4 bases from V and 3 bases from J, with 20 bases between. The germline gives CDR1 SGHNT, CDR2 YYREEE (reference sequence). This CDR3 is CASSPKRMGGNNQPQHF. The CDR3, as DNA: TGTGCCAGCAGCCCAAAAAGGATGGGAGGGAACAATCAGCCCCAGCATTTT. The variable domain in full, with the rest retrieved from reference TRBV5-4 and TRBJ1-5, is ETGVTQSPTHLIKTRGQQVTLRCSSQSGHNTVSWYQQALGQGPQFIFQYYREEENGRGNFPPRFSGLQFPNYSSELNVNALELDDSALYLCASSPKRMGGNNQPQHFGDGTRLSIL.

This clone was seen a single time. The chain recombines TRBV25-1 with TRBJ2-5; D not resolved. Germline assignment: CDR1 MGHDK and CDR2 SYGVNS. V was pared by 5 bases and J by 5 bases, with 9 bases between. CDR3 length: 12 amino acids. The CDR3 DNA reads TGTGCCAGCAGTCGGGTCCGGGAGACCCAGTACTTC. It encodes CASSRVRETQYF.

The gene calls are TRBV6-5 and TRBJ1-4, with a weak D call TRBD1 (6 bases). V was clipped by 2 bases and J by 3 bases, with 13 bases between them. CDR3 length: 16 residues. In germline, CDR1 is MNHEY, CDR2 SVGAGI. The CDR3 region is CASSYNYRVSNEKLFF. CDR3 nucleotides: TGTGCCAGCAGTTACAATTACAGGGTGTCTAATGAAAAACTGTTTTTT.

Within the sample, this clone is medium-sized (0.01 to 0.1%). The chain uses TRBV4-2 and TRBJ2-7; possibly TRBD2 for D (6 bases). Trimming removed 3 bases from V and 10 bases from J, with 19 bases in between. CDR1 is LGHNA, CDR2 YNFKEQ, per germline. CDR3 length equals 14 residues. The CDR3 sequence is CASSQHGGETSQYF. As DNA, the CDR3 is TGTGCCAGCAGCCAGCACGGCGGGGAGACGAGCCAGTACTTC.

The chain uses TRBV5-6 and TRBJ2-7; TRBD2 agrees at 12 bases. The CDR3 is 17 residues long. Losses at the gene ends were 7 bases for V and 1 base for J; bases not matched to a gene: 12. The germline V gene encodes CDR1 SGHDT and CDR2 YYEEEE. The CDR3 loop is CASHRLAGDLTSYEQYF. CDR3 nucleotide sequence: TGTGCCAGCCATCGACTAGCGGGGGACCTAACATCCTACGAGCAGTACTTC.

This chain joins TRBV25-1 and TRBJ2-1; 7 bases match TRBD2. Germline CDR1 reads MGHDK; CDR2 reads SYGVNS. The CDR3 has 15 residues. Losses at the gene ends were 2 bases for V and 6 bases for J; bases not matched to a gene: 7. The CDR3 nucleotides read TGTGCCAGCAGTGAAGCCAGCGGGGTGCTCAATGAGCAGTTCTTC. Amino acid sequence: CASSEASGVLNEQFF.

The chain carries TRBV19 and TRBJ2-1, with 10 bases lining up with TRBD2. V lost 4 bases, J lost 7 bases, and 19 bases stayed unmatched. Looked up from germline, CDR1 is LNHDA and CDR2 is SQIVND (reference sequence). This CDR3 has 19 amino acids. CDR3 sequence reads: CASSTHFRPSGGGKNEQFF. CDR3 DNA: TGTGCCAGTAGTACCCATTTTCGACCCAGCGGGGGGGGGAAGAATGAGCAGTTCTTC.

The V gene is TRBV7-9, the J gene TRBJ1-3; tentatively, D is TRBD1 (6 bases). Looked up from germline, CDR1 is SEHNR and CDR2 is FQNEAQ (reference sequence). This CDR3 is 14 amino acids long. Trimming left V 2 bases short and J 3 bases short, with 8 bases between. DNA for the CDR3: TGTGCCAGCAGCTTATCAGGGGATGGAAACACCATATATTTT. Translation gives CASSLSGDGNTIYF.

This rearrangement joins TRBV6-2 or TRBV6-3 to TRBJ2-2, with 9 bases that match TRBD1. With 2 bases clipped from V and 7 bases from J, the junction kept 8 bases outside the gene matches. The CDR3 has 16 amino acids. The germline gives CDR1 MNHEY, CDR2 SVGEGT. CDR3 protein: CASSYGDRVGIGELFF. The CDR3 bases are TGTGCCAGCAGTTACGGGGACAGGGTCGGAATCGGGGAGCTGTTTTTT.

This clone occurred a few times. V is TRBV2 and J is TRBJ2-1; 7 positions match TRBD1. CDR1 is SNHLY, CDR2 FYNNEI, per germline. V lost 7 bases, J lost 7 bases, and 10 bases stayed unmatched. This CDR3 has 14 amino acids. The CDR3 DNA sequence: TGTGCCAGCACCCCAGGGGGAGAGTTTAATGAGCAGTTCTTC. Its protein is CASTPGGEFNEQFF. The complete variable domain, with remaining parts taken from reference TRBV2 and TRBJ2-1, reads EPEVTQTPSHQVTQMGQEVILRCVPISNHLYFYWYRQILGQKVEFLVSFYNNEISEKSEIFDDQFSVERPDGSNFTLKIRSTKLEDSAMYFCASTPGGEFNEQFFGPGTRLTVL.